This T cell receptor beta chain was obtained from a study of CD8 T cells in ankylosing spondylitis. This clonotype showed up many times. Antigen: not known. Findings and limits, study-wide: Blood from ankylosing spondylitis patients appeared to carry a characteristic roughly eight-variant TCR beta motif. Enrichment of disease-linked clones was reportedly significant in matched ankylosing spondylitis synovial fluid.

Germline CDR1 SGDLS, CDR2 YYNGEE. V was trimmed by 1 base and J by 2 bases, leaving 10 bases between them. This CDR3 spans 15 amino acids. TCRdb reanalysed the 5' RACE reads using MiXCR and keeps one entry per CDR3 protein. Of 9,700 or so distinct CDR3 sequences listed, approximately 5.9% are singletons. This rearrangement joins TRBV9 to TRBJ2-1, with D possibly TRBD2 on 5 matching bases. The receptor comes from a female donor with ankylosing spondylitis or in good health (not recorded which). Material: blood, either unsorted or a sorted T cell fraction (not recorded which). As DNA, the CDR3 is TGTGCCAGCAGCGTAAAGGGAGCGGCCTACAATGAGCAGTTCTTC. Translation gives CASSVKGAAYNEQFF.